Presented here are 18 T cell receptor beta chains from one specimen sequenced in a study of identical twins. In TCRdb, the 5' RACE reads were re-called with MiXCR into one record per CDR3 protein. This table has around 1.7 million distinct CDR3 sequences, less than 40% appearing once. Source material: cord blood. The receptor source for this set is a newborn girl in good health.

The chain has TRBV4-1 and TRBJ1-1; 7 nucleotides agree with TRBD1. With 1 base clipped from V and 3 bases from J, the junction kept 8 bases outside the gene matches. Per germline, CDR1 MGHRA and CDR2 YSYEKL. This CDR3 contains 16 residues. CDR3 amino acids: CASSQGWGDRDTEAFF. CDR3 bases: TGCGCCAGCAGCCAAGGGTGGGGCGACAGGGACACTGAAGCTTTCTTT.

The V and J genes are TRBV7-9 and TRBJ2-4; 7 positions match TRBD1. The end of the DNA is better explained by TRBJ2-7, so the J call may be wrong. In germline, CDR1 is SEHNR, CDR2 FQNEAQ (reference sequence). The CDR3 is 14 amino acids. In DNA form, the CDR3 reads TGTGCCAGCAGCCCGGACAGGATAGCCTACGAGCAGTACTTC. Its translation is CASSPDRIAYEQYF.

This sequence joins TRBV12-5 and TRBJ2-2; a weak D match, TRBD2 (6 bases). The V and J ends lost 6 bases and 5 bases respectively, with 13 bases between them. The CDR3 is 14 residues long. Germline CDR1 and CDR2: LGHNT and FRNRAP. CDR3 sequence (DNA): TGTGCTAGTGGGCGGGGCGAGAGGACCGGGGAGCTGTTTTTT. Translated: CASGRGERTGELFF.

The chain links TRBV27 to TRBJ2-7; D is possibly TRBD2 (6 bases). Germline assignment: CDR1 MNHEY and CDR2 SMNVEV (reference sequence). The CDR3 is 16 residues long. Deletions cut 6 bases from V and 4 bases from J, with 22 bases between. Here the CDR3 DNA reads TGTGCCAGCAGCCGTACCGGGACTTACGTCCCATACGAGCAGTACTTC. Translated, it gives CASSRTGTYVPYEQYF.

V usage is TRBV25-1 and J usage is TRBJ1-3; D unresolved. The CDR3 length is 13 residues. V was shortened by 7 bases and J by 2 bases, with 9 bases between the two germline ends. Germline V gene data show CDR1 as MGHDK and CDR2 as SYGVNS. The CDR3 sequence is CASTGKAGNTIYF. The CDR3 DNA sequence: TGTGCCAGCACCGGGAAGGCTGGAAACACCATATATTTT.

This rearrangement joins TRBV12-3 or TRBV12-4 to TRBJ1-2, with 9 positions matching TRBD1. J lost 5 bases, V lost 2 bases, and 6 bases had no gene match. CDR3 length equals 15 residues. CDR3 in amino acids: CASSLSAGQGYGYTF. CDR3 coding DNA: TGTGCCAGCAGTTTATCGGCGGGACAGGGTTATGGCTACACCTTC.

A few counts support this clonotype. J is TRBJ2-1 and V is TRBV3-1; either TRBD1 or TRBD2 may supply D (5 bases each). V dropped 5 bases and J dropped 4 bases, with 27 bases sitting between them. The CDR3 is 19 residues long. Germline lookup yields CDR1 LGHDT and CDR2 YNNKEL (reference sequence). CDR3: CASSYRGQGWALGYNEQFF. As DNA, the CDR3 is TGTGCCAGCAGCTACCGGGGCCAGGGATGGGCTCTGGGTTACAATGAGCAGTTCTTC.

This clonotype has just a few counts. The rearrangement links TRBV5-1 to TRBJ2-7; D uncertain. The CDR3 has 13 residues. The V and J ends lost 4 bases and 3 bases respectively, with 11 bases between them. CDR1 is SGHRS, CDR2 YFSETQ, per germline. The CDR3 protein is CASSTDGIYEQYF. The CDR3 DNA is TGCGCCAGCAGCACTGACGGAATCTACGAGCAGTACTTC.

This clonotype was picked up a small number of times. The CDR3 loop reads CASSWLAGELRGNEQYF. DNA for the CDR3: TGTGCCAGCAGTTGGCTAGCGGGAGAATTGAGAGGAAACGAGCAGTACTTC. V is TRBV2 and J is TRBJ2-7; 10 bases match TRBD2. This CDR3 spans 17 amino acids. CDR1 and CDR2 (germline): SNHLY, FYNNEI. J lost 5 bases, V lost 5 bases, and 15 bases had no gene match. Complete variable domain (other parts from reference TRBV2 and TRBJ2-7): EPEVTQTPSHQVTQMGQEVILRCVPISNHLYFYWYRQILGQKVEFLVSFYNNEISEKSEIFDDQFSVERPDGSNFTLKIRSTKLEDSAMYFCASSWLAGELRGNEQYFGPGTRLTVT.

The CDR3 loop is CASSARTGMGVDEQYF. CDR3 bases: TGTGCCAGCAGCGCACGGACAGGGATGGGGGTCGACGAGCAGTACTTC. The V call is TRBV9, the J call TRBJ2-4; 8 nucleotides line up with TRBD1. TRBJ2-7 explains the end of the DNA better; the J call may be wrong. CDR1 and CDR2 from the germline V gene are SGDLS and YYNGEE. The CDR3 is made up of 16 amino acids.

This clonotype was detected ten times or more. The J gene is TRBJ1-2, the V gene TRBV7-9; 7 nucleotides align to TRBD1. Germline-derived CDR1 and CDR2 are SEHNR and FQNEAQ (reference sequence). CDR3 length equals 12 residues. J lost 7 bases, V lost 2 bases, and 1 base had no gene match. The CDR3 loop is CASSLTGVGYTF. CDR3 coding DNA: TGTGCCAGCAGCTTAACAGGGGTTGGCTACACCTTC.

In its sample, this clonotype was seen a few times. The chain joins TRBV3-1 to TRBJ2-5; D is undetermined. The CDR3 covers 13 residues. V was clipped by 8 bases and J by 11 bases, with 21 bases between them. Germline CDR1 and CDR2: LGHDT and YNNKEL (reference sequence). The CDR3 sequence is CASVCMLWNEQYF. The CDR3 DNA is TGTGCCAGCGTTTGCATGCTCTGGAATGAGCAGTACTTC.

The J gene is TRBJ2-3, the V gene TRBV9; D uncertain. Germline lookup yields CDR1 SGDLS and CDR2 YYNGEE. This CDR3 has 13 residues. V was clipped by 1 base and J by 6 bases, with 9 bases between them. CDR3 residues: CASSVKDGDTQYF. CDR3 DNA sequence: TGTGCCAGCAGCGTAAAGGACGGGGATACGCAGTATTTT.

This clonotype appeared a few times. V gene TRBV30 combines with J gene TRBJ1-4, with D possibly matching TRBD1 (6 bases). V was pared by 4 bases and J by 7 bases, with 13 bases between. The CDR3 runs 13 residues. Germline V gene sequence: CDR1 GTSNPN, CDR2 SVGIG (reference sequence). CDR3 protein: CAWMNRVREKLFF. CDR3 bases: TGTGCCTGGATGAACAGGGTGCGTGAAAAACTGTTTTTT.

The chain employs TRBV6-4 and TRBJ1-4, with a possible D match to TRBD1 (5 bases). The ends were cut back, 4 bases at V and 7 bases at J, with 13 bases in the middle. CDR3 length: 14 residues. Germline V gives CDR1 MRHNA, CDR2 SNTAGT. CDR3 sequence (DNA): TGTGCCAGCAGTGTCAGGGAGGAGGGTGAAAAACTGTTTTTT. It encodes CASSVREEGEKLFF.

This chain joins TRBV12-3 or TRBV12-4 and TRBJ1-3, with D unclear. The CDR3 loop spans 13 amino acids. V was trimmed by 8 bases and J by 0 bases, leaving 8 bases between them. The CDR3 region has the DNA TGTGCCAGCTCTCGGAGCTCTGGAAACACCATATATTTT. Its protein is CASSRSSGNTIYF.

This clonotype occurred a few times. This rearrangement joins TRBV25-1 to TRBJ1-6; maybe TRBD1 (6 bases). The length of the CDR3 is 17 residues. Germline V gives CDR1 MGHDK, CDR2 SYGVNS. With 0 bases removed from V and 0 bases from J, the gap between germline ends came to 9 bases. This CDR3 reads CASSEYTGSSYNSPLHF. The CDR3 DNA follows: TGTGCCAGCAGTGAATATACAGGGAGCTCCTATAATTCACCCCTCCACTTT.

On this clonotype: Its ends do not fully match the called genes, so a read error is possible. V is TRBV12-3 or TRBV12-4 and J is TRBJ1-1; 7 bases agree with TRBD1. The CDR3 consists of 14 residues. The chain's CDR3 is CASRRQGPNTETFF. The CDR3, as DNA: TGTGCCAGCAGGCGACAGGGCCCGAACACTGAAACTTTCTTT.